Below, 26 T cell receptor beta chains from the same sample are listed, as sequenced in a study of T-cell reconstitution after alpha-beta-depleted transplantation in children. Preparation of the TCRbeta library was carried out with unique molecular identifiers. Using its own MiXCR run on the PCR reads, TCRdb lists one record per CDR3 protein. The data show about a million distinct CDR3 sequences, under 30% seen once. Sequenced here: PBMCs, mostly from graft donor cells, sampled 360 days after TCRalphabeta/CD19-depleted stem cell transplant. The receptors stem from a boy under three years old who had a stem cell transplant for SCID, so the T cells may come from the graft donor.

The chain is built from TRBV4-3 and TRBJ2-7; 7 bases align to TRBD1. V lost 4 bases and J lost 2; bases outside the gene matches: 8. The CDR3 extends over 15 amino acids. Germline assignment: CDR1 LGHNA and CDR2 YSLEER. This chain's CDR3 is CASSPTNRGTYEQYF. CDR3 nucleotide sequence: TGCGCCAGCAGCCCGACCAACAGGGGCACCTACGAGCAGTACTTC.

This clonotype occurred a few times. CDR3 sequence reads: CATSPSDGDVSNEKLFF. CDR3 in DNA: TGTGCCACCAGCCCCAGCGACGGGGACGTCAGTAATGAAAAACTGTTTTTT. The chain combines TRBV15 with TRBJ1-4; possibly TRBD1 for D (5 bases). The CDR3 spans 17 residues. V was shortened by 5 bases and J by 4 bases, with 20 bases between the two germline ends. Germline V lookup: CDR1 LNHNV, CDR2 YYDKDF (reference sequence).

The chain uses TRBV20-1 and TRBJ2-5, with 12 bases lining up with TRBD2. Germline V gene data show CDR1 as DFQATT and CDR2 as SNEGSKA (reference sequence). V lost 5 bases, J lost 4 bases, and 8 bases stayed unmatched. The CDR3 totals 15 residues. The CDR3 DNA reads as TGCAGTGCTGAGACCCCTAGCGGGGGGGGAGAGACCCAGTACTTC. It yields the protein CSAETPSGGGETQYF.

This chain connects TRBV24-1 to TRBJ2-5, with D possibly matching TRBD2 (5 bases). Germline V gene sequence: CDR1 KGHDR, CDR2 SFDVKD. The germline V and J ends were trimmed by 9 bases and 5 bases, with 18 bases remaining between them. The CDR3 has 14 residues. DNA for the CDR3: TGTGCCACCGGACTGTGGCCCCTTCTGGAGACCCAGTACTTC. As protein: CATGLWPLLETQYF.

This chain connects TRBV4-1 to TRBJ2-1, with TRBD2 identical over 9 bases. The CDR3 is 14 amino acids. The ends lost 3 bases at V and 8 bases at J; junction bases unmatched: 5. The germline gives CDR1 MGHRA, CDR2 YSYEKL. The CDR3 bases are TGCGCCAGCAGCCATTGGACTAGCGCGGATGAGCAGTTCTTC. It translates to CASSHWTSADEQFF.

The chain recombines TRBV5-4 with TRBJ2-5, with 10 bases lining up with TRBD1. Trimming removed 4 bases from V and 3 bases from J; junction bases left unmatched: 15. The CDR3 has 18 amino acids. Per the germline V gene, CDR1 is SGHNT and CDR2 is YYREEE (reference sequence). CDR3 residues: CASSLGLLQGTGEETQYF. As DNA, the CDR3 is TGTGCCAGCAGCCTGGGGCTCCTCCAAGGGACAGGGGAAGAGACCCAGTACTTC.

The chain carries TRBV27 and TRBJ2-5; D tentatively fits TRBD1 or TRBD2 (6 bases each). The germline V and J ends were trimmed by 4 bases and 9 bases, with 9 bases remaining between them. This CDR3 comprises 11 residues. Germline V gene lookup returns CDR1 MNHEY and CDR2 SMNVEV (reference sequence). Written as DNA, the CDR3 is TGTGCCAGCAGTTCTCGGGGGCCCCAGTACTTC. Translating gives CASSSRGPQYF.

This clonotype was observed at least ten times. V is TRBV18 and J is TRBJ2-5, with no clear D. Trimming stripped 1 base from V and 3 bases from J, with 3 bases between. The germline CDR1 and CDR2 sequences are KGHSH and LQKENI. The CDR3 runs 12 residues. Here the CDR3 DNA reads TGTGCCAGCTCACCACGGGAAGAGACCCAGTACTTC. Its translation is CASSPREETQYF.

This clonotype has only a few counts. The chain uses TRBV15 and TRBJ2-1; TRBD2 matches at 7 bases. J gave up 7 bases and V 0 bases, and 9 bases lay outside the gene matches. Germline V gene sequence: CDR1 LNHNV, CDR2 YYDKDF (reference sequence). CDR3 length equals 16 residues. In DNA form, the CDR3 reads TGTGCCACCAGCAGAGATCCAGCGGGGCTAGGTAATGAGCAGTTCTTC. Amino acids: CATSRDPAGLGNEQFF.

The chain employs TRBV7-8 and TRBJ1-2; 7 bases fit TRBD1. V shed 4 bases and J 6 bases; nucleotides not matched to a gene: 14. The CDR3 is 16 residues long. The germline CDR1 and CDR2 sequences are SGHVS and FQNEAQ. CDR3: CASSSPVGRGGDGYTF. CDR3 sequence (DNA): TGTGCCAGCAGCTCCCCTGTGGGCAGGGGGGGAGATGGCTACACCTTC.

The rearrangement uses TRBV24-1 and TRBJ2-5, with 9 bases matching TRBD1. The CDR3 length is 14 residues. Germline V lookup: CDR1 KGHDR, CDR2 SFDVKD. Unmatched junction bases numbered 13, after V lost 11 bases and J lost 7 bases. CDR3 nucleotides: TGTGCCAAGGGGGACAGGGACTTTCAGGGGACCCAGTACTTC. Translation: CAKGDRDFQGTQYF.

J is TRBJ1-6 and V is TRBV5-1; D is perhaps TRBD1 (5 bases). CDR3 length: 15 amino acids. V shed 3 bases and J shed 4 bases, with 11 bases lying between them. The germline V gene has CDR1 SGHRS and CDR2 YFSETQ. In DNA form, the CDR3 reads TGCGCCAGCAGCTATGGGACGGATTATAATTCACCCCTCCACTTT. Its translation is CASSYGTDYNSPLHF. Variable domain in full (rest from reference TRBV5-1 and TRBJ1-6): KAGVTQTPRYLIKTRGQQVTLSCSPISGHRSVSWYQQTPGQGLQFLFEYFSETQRNKGNFPGRFSGRQFSNSRSEMNVSTLELGDSALYLCASSYGTDYNSPLHFGNGTRLTVT.

This chain connects TRBV7-9 to TRBJ1-1, with no clear D. V was pared by 6 bases and J by 5 bases, with 13 bases between. CDR1 is SEHNR and CDR2 is FQNEAQ in the germline V gene (reference sequence). The CDR3 runs to 13 residues. Written as DNA, the CDR3 is TGTGCCAGCAGTCGGGGAGTAAGTACTGAAGCTTTCTTT. Translating gives CASSRGVSTEAFF.

This clonotype was counted between two and nine times. The CDR3 DNA sequence: TGCGCCAGCAGCCGTCGGGAGGACGGCACTGAAGCTTTCTTT. Protein: CASSRREDGTEAFF. The chain links TRBV4-3 to TRBJ1-1; D is unresolved. Trimming removed 4 bases from V and 4 bases from J, with 13 bases in between. This CDR3 is built from 14 residues. Germline CDR1 LGHNA, CDR2 YSLEER.

This chain connects TRBV29-1 to TRBJ2-7; no reliable D call. V lost 6 bases and J lost 2, with 11 bases in between. The length of the CDR3 is 12 residues. Germline V gives CDR1 SQVTM, CDR2 ANQGSEA. The CDR3 DNA follows: TGCAGCGTCCGACTTAGCCCCTACGAGCAGTACTTC. Its protein product is CSVRLSPYEQYF.

The rearrangement links TRBV13 to TRBJ2-7; 9 nucleotides match TRBD1. CDR3 size: 16 residues. Germline loops: CDR1 PRHDT, CDR2 FYEKMQ (reference sequence). Germline trimming cut 4 bases from V and 3 bases from J; bases unmatched to any gene: 10. The CDR3 loop is CASSSQAGTGIYEQYF. CDR3 nucleotide sequence: TGTGCCAGCAGCTCCCAGGCCGGGACAGGGATCTACGAGCAGTACTTC.

V and J are TRBV20-1 and TRBJ1-1; 7 positions agree with TRBD1. Losses at the gene ends were 3 bases for V and 11 bases for J; bases not matched to a gene: 18. This CDR3 region has 15 residues. In germline, CDR1 is DFQATT, CDR2 SNEGSKA (reference sequence). Written as DNA, the CDR3 is TGCAGTGCTAGGGGCGCCTCCACAGGGGAACGGGAGGCTTTCTTT. The encoded protein is CSARGASTGEREAFF.

This clonotype was recorded a few times. The rearrangement links TRBV4-2 to TRBJ1-1, with D possibly matching TRBD1 (5 bases). The CDR3 is 16 amino acids. CDR1 is LGHNA and CDR2 is YNFKEQ in the germline V gene. V dropped 1 base and J dropped 7 bases, with 19 bases sitting between them. The CDR3: CASSQGGGRGGIEAFF. CDR3 nucleotides: TGTGCCAGCAGCCAAGGTGGGGGGAGGGGCGGCATTGAAGCTTTCTTT.

This sequence joins TRBV5-1 and TRBJ2-7; the match to TRBD1 covers 10 bases. The germline V gene has CDR1 SGHRS and CDR2 YFSETQ. The CDR3 spans 15 residues. J gave up 2 bases and V 2 bases, and 4 bases lay outside the gene matches. Here the CDR3 reads CASSFGQGGTYEQYF. The CDR3 DNA reads TGCGCCAGCAGCTTCGGACAGGGGGGGACCTACGAGCAGTACTTC.

This chain links TRBV7-6 with TRBJ2-3; no clear D gene. Per germline, CDR1 SGHVS and CDR2 FNYEAQ. Between the trimmed V and J ends, which lost 6 bases and 2 bases, there was a span of 15 bases. The CDR3 has 15 residues. The CDR3 spells CASRPTNAITDTQYF. Written as DNA, the CDR3 is TGTGCCAGCAGACCGACCAACGCTATCACAGATACGCAGTATTTT.

This clonotype was recorded a few times. J is TRBJ1-3 and V is TRBV5-1, with TRBD1 matching 9 bases. The CDR3 consists of 14 residues. Trimming took 7 bases from V and 7 from J; bases not matched to a gene: 9. Looked up from germline, CDR1 is SGHRS and CDR2 is YFSETQ. CDR3 sequence reads: CASATDRGSNTIYF. The CDR3 region has the DNA TGCGCCAGCGCAACGGACAGGGGATCGAACACCATATATTTT.

As concerns this clonotype: The conserved phenylalanine or tryptophan is not found at the CDR3 terminus, so this likely reflects a read error. The CDR3 region is CASSPQGGTPYNEQFC. The CDR3 DNA reads as TGTGCCAGCAGTCCCCAAGGAGGGACCCCCTACAATGAGCAGTTCTGC. This rearrangement joins TRBV12-3 or TRBV12-4 to TRBJ2-1, with a weak D call TRBD2 (6 bases). V lost 5 bases, J lost 2 bases, and 16 bases lay in between. The CDR3 loop spans 16 amino acids.

This clonotype was recorded a few times. This sequence joins TRBV28 and TRBJ2-7; D gene ambiguous. Germline CDR1 reads MDHEN; CDR2 reads SYDVKM. V was clipped by 4 bases and J by 3 bases, with 16 bases between them. This CDR3 spans 15 amino acids. The chain's CDR3 is CASSSQPGRNYEQYF. In DNA form, the CDR3 reads TGTGCCAGCAGTTCCCAGCCGGGCAGGAACTACGAGCAGTACTTC.

V and J are TRBV5-1 and TRBJ2-7; the match to TRBD1 covers 11 bases. V lost 4 bases and J lost 4; bases outside the gene matches: 19. Germline assignment: CDR1 SGHRS and CDR2 YFSETQ. The CDR3 is made up of 19 amino acids. The CDR3 DNA sequence: TGCGCCAGCAGCGAGCGTGGCTGGACCGGGACAGGGGGTCTATACGAGCAGTACTTC. Its translation: CASSERGWTGTGGLYEQYF.

This clonotype was detected a few times. The chain uses TRBV6-5 and TRBJ2-7; TRBD1 matches at 11 bases. The germline V gene encodes CDR1 MNHEY and CDR2 SVGAGI. CDR3 size: 15 residues. Unmatched junction bases numbered 5, after V lost 2 bases and J lost 5 bases. The CDR3 spells CASSYRTGGIDEQYF. CDR3 bases: TGTGCCAGCAGTTACAGGACAGGGGGCATCGACGAGCAGTACTTC.

The V gene is TRBV5-5, the J gene TRBJ2-5; no clear D. V lost 0 bases and J 5 bases, leaving 11 bases between the germline ends. CDR1 is SGHKS and CDR2 is YYEKEE in the germline V gene (reference sequence). This CDR3 comprises 14 residues. CDR3 protein: CASSLELGMETQYF. The CDR3 DNA follows: TGTGCCAGCAGCTTGGAGTTAGGGATGGAGACCCAGTACTTC.